The rows below give T cell receptor beta chains drawn from one sample of a study of blood T cell repertoires in COVID-19. Libraries were prepared by immunoSEQ multiplex PCR; TCRdb keeps only in-frame clonotypes and omits some of them. Of 150,000 or so clones in the sample, about four fifths are singletons; the top ten hold roughly 0.6%. The sequenced sample consisted of peripheral blood. The source of these receptors is a man aged 55 to 69 with acute or convalescent COVID-19. Each CDR3 is given with its conserved first and last residue. Fields, in order: J gene, V gene, D gene, clone size, CDR3 protein, CDR3 DNA. A D gene is named only where the DNA matches it firmly. Not every row has a clone size; where given, it reads once, few, many or a size class.

J: TRBJ1-2; V: TRBV5-1; D: -; size: -; CDR3: CASSSDSGSRGYTF; DNA: TGCGCCAGCAGCTCGGACAGCGGTTCGCGAGGCTACACCTTC
J: TRBJ1-5; V: TRBV28; D: TRBD1; size: few; CDR3: CASSSTGGGYSNQPQHF; DNA: TGTGCCAGCAGTTCGACAGGGGGCGGATATAGCAATCAGCCCCAGCATTTT
J: TRBJ2-1; V: TRBV19; D: TRBD2; size: -; CDR3: CASSREGPYNEQFF; DNA: TGTGCCAGTAGTCGGGAGGGACCATACAATGAGCAGTTCTTC
J: TRBJ2-5; V: TRBV14; D: TRBD1; size: once; CDR3: CASSRGDRGLGRETQYF; DNA: TGTGCCAGCAGCCGGGGGGACAGGGGGCTTGGAAGAGAGACCCAGTACTTC
J: TRBJ2-3; V: TRBV2; D: -; size: -; CDR3: CASSAADTQYF; DNA: TGTGCCAGCAGTGCAGCAGATACGCAGTATTTT
J: TRBJ2-7; V: TRBV9; D: -; size: -; CDR3: CASSITSSYEQYF; DNA: TGTGCCAGCAGCATCACTAGTTCCTACGAGCAGTACTTC
J: TRBJ2-1; V: TRBV7-9; D: -; size: -; CDR3: CASSAPALAISIEQFF; DNA: TGTGCCAGCAGCGCCCCGGCGCTAGCGATCAGCATCGAGCAGTTCTTC
J: TRBJ1-1; V: TRBV7-3; D: -; size: -; CDR3: CASSLSPGITEAFF; DNA: TGTGCCAGCAGCTTAAGTCCGGGTATCACTGAAGCTTTCTTT
J: TRBJ1-4; V: TRBV5-8; D: TRBD1; size: -; CDR3: CASSPQGAPGEKLFF; DNA: TGTGCCAGCAGCCCACAGGGGGCGCCGGGTGAAAAACTGTTTTTT
J: TRBJ1-1; V: TRBV4-2; D: TRBD1; size: -; CDR3: CASSHLQGGPTYEAFF; DNA: TGTGCCAGCAGCCATCTACAGGGGGGACCAACCTATGAAGCTTTCTTT
J: TRBJ1-2; V: TRBV15; D: TRBD1; size: -; CDR3: CATSRGGTGSGYTF; DNA: TGTGCCACCAGCAGGGGGGGGACAGGGAGCGGCTACACCTTC
J: TRBJ1-2; V: TRBV30; D: -; size: -; CDR3: CASPGSGYGYTF; DNA: TGTGCCTCACCGGGGAGCGGCTATGGCTACACCTTC
J: TRBJ1-2; V: TRBV6-5; D: TRBD1; size: -; CDR3: CASVPTGKYGYTF; DNA: TGTGCCAGCGTCCCGACAGGGAAGTATGGCTACACCTTC